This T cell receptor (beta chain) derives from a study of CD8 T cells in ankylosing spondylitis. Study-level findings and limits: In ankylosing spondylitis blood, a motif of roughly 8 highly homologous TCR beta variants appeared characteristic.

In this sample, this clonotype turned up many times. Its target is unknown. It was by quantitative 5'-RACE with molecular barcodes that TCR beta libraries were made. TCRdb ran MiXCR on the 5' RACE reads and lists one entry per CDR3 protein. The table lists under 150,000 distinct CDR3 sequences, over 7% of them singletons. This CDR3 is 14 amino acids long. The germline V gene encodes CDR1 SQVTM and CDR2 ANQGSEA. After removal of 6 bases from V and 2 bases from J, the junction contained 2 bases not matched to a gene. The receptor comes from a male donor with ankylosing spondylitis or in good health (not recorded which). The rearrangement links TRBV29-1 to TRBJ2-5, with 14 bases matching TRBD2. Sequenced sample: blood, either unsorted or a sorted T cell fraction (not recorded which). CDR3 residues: CSVGLAGGQETQYF. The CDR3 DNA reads TGCAGCGTAGGACTAGCGGGAGGTCAAGAGACCCAGTACTTC. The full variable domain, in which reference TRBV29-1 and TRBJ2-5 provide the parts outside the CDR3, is SAVISQKPSRDICQRGTSLTIQCQVDSQVTMMFWYRQQPGQSLTLIATANQGSEATYESGFVIDKFPISRPNLTFSTLTVSNMSPEDSSIYLCSVGLAGGQETQYFGPGTRLLVL.